The 27 T cell receptor beta chains in this list originate from one sample, sequenced in a study of T cells in Graves' hyperthyroidism and ophthalmopathy. The TCR beta CDR3 regions underwent amplification using RNA transcripts as the source. HTBI primers drove first-round RT-PCR of the TCR CDR3. MiXCR, run by TCRdb on the multiplex PCR reads, gives a single entry per CDR3 protein. In the table there are about 460,000 distinct CDR3 sequences, roughly 23% of which are singletons. Sequencing used blood. These receptors all stem from a woman aged 70-85 years with Graves' ophthalmopathy.

Many counts were recorded for this clonotype. The chain has TRBV12-3 or TRBV12-4 and TRBJ1-3, with D unclear. The CDR3 extends over 13 amino acids. Trimming pared 6 bases from V and 0 bases from J, leaving 6 bases between. For the CDR3, the DNA is TGTGCCAGCAGCCTAATCTCTGGAAACACCATATATTTT. It codes for CASSLISGNTIYF.

Ten or more counts support this clonotype. This chain links TRBV28 with TRBJ2-1, with 9 bases identical to TRBD2. Germline trimming cut 3 bases from V and 9 bases from J; bases unmatched to any gene: 18. The CDR3 extends over 18 amino acids. Germline assignment: CDR1 MDHEN and CDR2 SYDVKM. The CDR3 loop is CASSLLFRPGLAFGEQFF. In DNA form, the CDR3 reads TGTGCCAGCAGTTTGCTTTTCCGTCCGGGACTAGCATTTGGTGAGCAGTTCTTC.

This chain connects TRBV14 to TRBJ2-1; 7 bases map to TRBD2. Germline V gives CDR1 SGHDN, CDR2 FVKESK. The CDR3 has 14 residues. J was trimmed by 9 bases and V by 4 bases; bases with no gene match: 9. The CDR3 loop reads CASSLFAGVGEQFF. Here the CDR3 DNA reads TGTGCCAGCAGCCTGTTCGCGGGAGTAGGTGAGCAGTTCTTC. Combining the CDR3 with reference TRBV14 and TRBJ2-1 gives the whole variable domain EAGVTQFPSHSVIEKGQTVTLRCDPISGHDNLYWYRRVMGKEIKFLLHFVKESKQDESGMPNNRFLAERTGGTYSTLKVQPAELEDSGVYFCASSLFAGVGEQFFGPGTRLTVL.

This clonotype was seen at least ten times. The chain employs TRBV7-2 and TRBJ2-1, with TRBD2 matching 14 bases. J gave up 7 bases and V 4 bases, and 6 bases lay outside the gene matches. Germline V gene sequence: CDR1 SGHTA, CDR2 FQGNSA. The CDR3 consists of 16 residues. The CDR3 is CASSSKGLAGDNEQFF. DNA of the CDR3: TGTGCCAGCAGCTCCAAGGGACTAGCGGGAGATAATGAGCAGTTCTTC. The variable domain in full, completed from reference TRBV7-2 and TRBJ2-1, reads GAGVSQSPSNKVTEKGKDVELRCDPISGHTALYWYRQSLGQGLEFLIYFQGNSAPDKSGLPSDRFSAERTGGSVSTLTIQRTQQEDSAVYLCASSSKGLAGDNEQFFGPGTRLTVL.

The chain is built from TRBV10-3 and TRBJ1-2; D possibly corresponds to TRBD1 (6 bases). In germline, CDR1 is ENHRY, CDR2 SYGVKD. This CDR3 has 16 residues. V lost 0 bases and J lost 3, with 14 bases in between. The CDR3, as DNA: TGTGCCATCAGTGAGTCTCAGAGTGGGGGCGACTATGGCTACACCTTC. Translated, it gives CAISESQSGGDYGYTF.

This clonotype has more than one count but fewer than ten. V and J are TRBV7-3 and TRBJ1-2; the D is unclear. V was clipped by 5 bases and J by 4 bases, with 17 bases between them. The CDR3 is 15 residues long. Germline CDR1 is SGHTA and CDR2 is FQGTGA. The DNA for the CDR3 is TGTGCCAGCAGCCCCGCGGGGTGGGCTGGCTATGGCTACACCTTC. It is translated as CASSPAGWAGYGYTF. The full variable domain, with the rest looked up from reference TRBV7-3 and TRBJ1-2, is GAGVSQTPSNKVTEKGKYVELRCDPISGHTALYWYRQSLGQGPEFLIYFQGTGAADDSGLPNDRFFAVRPEGSVSTLKIQRTERGDSAVYLCASSPAGWAGYGYTFGSGTRLTVV.

This rearrangement joins TRBV12-3 or TRBV12-4 to TRBJ1-2; D possibly corresponds to TRBD1 (5 bases). This CDR3 contains 13 residues. The V end was cut by 5 bases, the J end by 7 bases, with 14 bases between. CDR3: CASSPSTEFGYTF. CDR3 sequence (DNA): TGTGCCAGCAGTCCATCGACAGAGTTTGGCTACACCTTC.

The chain links TRBV10-3 to TRBJ1-1; D is unclear. The germline V and J ends were trimmed by 7 bases and 6 bases, with 12 bases remaining between them. CDR1 is ENHRY and CDR2 is SYGVKD in the germline V gene. This CDR3 spans 12 amino acids. The CDR3 protein is CAIMSPGSEAFF. In DNA, the CDR3 is TGTGCCATCATGAGCCCCGGATCTGAAGCTTTCTTT.

The chain joins TRBV27 to TRBJ1-6, with D unresolved. Germline V gives CDR1 MNHEY, CDR2 SMNVEV (reference sequence). The CDR3 loop spans 16 amino acids. Trimming pared 0 bases from V and 8 bases from J, leaving 14 bases between. This CDR3 reads CASSLSSDLVHSPLHF. The CDR3 DNA follows: TGTGCCAGCAGTTTATCATCCGATTTGGTGCATTCACCCCTCCACTTT.

This clonotype appeared a few times. The chain joins TRBV5-1 to TRBJ2-7, with TRBD1 identical over 10 bases. The CDR3 is made up of 15 amino acids. The germline gives CDR1 SGHRS, CDR2 YFSETQ. Trimming at V came to 0 bases and at J to 2 bases, leaving 2 bases not matched to a gene. The DNA for the CDR3 is TGCGCCAGCAGCTTGGGGGACAGGGGTGCCTACGAGCAGTACTTC. As protein: CASSLGDRGAYEQYF. Supplemented by reference TRBV5-1 and TRBJ2-7, the full variable domain reads KAGVTQTPRYLIKTRGQQVTLSCSPISGHRSVSWYQQTPGQGLQFLFEYFSETQRNKGNFPGRFSGRQFSNSRSEMNVSTLELGDSALYLCASSLGDRGAYEQYFGPGTRLTVT.

This clonotype came up many times. The chain has TRBV28 and TRBJ1-2, with a tentative D call TRBD1 (5 bases). V was clipped by 5 bases and J by 0 bases, with 13 bases between them. The CDR3 contains 15 residues. Germline-derived CDR1 and CDR2 are MDHEN and SYDVKM. CDR3 in DNA: TGTGCCAGCAGTCAGACAGCAAAAGCTAACTATGGCTACACCTTC. Translation gives CASSQTAKANYGYTF.

This clonotype was seen a handful of times. This chain joins TRBV7-9 and TRBJ1-1, with a weak D call TRBD1 (5 bases). Per germline, CDR1 SEHNR and CDR2 FQNEAQ (reference sequence). Trimming pared 2 bases from V and 0 bases from J, leaving 10 bases between. The CDR3 is 15 amino acids. CDR3 nucleotides: TGTGCCAGCAGCTTACTCGGGGCCGTGAACACTGAAGCTTTCTTT. Its protein is CASSLLGAVNTEAFF.

This clonotype was seen only a few times. The gene calls are TRBV27 and TRBJ1-4; tentatively, D is TRBD1 (6 bases). From germline, CDR1 is MNHEY and CDR2 SMNVEV (reference sequence). V lost 6 bases and J lost 3, with 11 bases in between. The CDR3 loop spans 14 amino acids. The chain's CDR3 is CASRFTGSNEKLFF. The CDR3 DNA reads TGTGCCAGCAGGTTTACAGGGTCTAATGAAAAACTGTTTTTT.

This clonotype has more than one count but fewer than ten. This chain joins TRBV29-1 and TRBJ2-7; 9 bases are a match to TRBD1. Germline loops: CDR1 SQVTM, CDR2 ANQGSEA. V lost 6 bases to trimming and J lost 5 bases; unmatched junction nucleotides: 8. The CDR3 extends over 13 amino acids. The CDR3 region is CSVSGTGSHEQYF. CDR3 nucleotide sequence: TGCAGCGTATCCGGGACAGGGTCCCACGAGCAGTACTTC.

J is TRBJ2-1 and V is TRBV6-1; D call uncertain. Trimming shortened V by 6 bases and J by 7 bases, and 16 bases separated the two germline ends. Germline assignment: CDR1 MNHNS and CDR2 SASEGT. The CDR3 consists of 14 residues. The CDR3 region is CASRLSRRRNEQFF. The CDR3 bases are TGTGCCAGCAGGTTGTCTCGCAGAAGGAATGAGCAGTTCTTC.

The table lists this clonotype with many counts. The chain carries TRBV7-9 and TRBJ2-1; 9 bases are shared with TRBD2. V dropped 3 bases and J dropped 3; count of bases not matched to a gene: 3. The CDR3 is 15 residues long. The germline V gene encodes CDR1 SEHNR and CDR2 FQNEAQ (reference sequence). The CDR3 reads CASSLREGNYNEQFF. The CDR3, as DNA: TGTGCCAGCAGCTTGCGGGAGGGAAACTACAATGAGCAGTTCTTC.

This clonotype was counted a few times. The chain carries TRBV30 and TRBJ2-1; 8 bases map to TRBD2. CDR1 GTSNPN and CDR2 SVGIG come from the germline V gene (reference sequence). This CDR3 has 13 residues. V lost 5 bases, J lost 7 bases, and 7 bases stayed unmatched. CDR3 region: CAWSTGGNNEQFF. The CDR3 DNA reads TGTGCCTGGTCCACGGGGGGGAATAATGAGCAGTTCTTC.

This clonotype was recorded a few times. The chain combines TRBV27 with TRBJ1-4; 9 nucleotides agree with TRBD1. J lost 6 bases, V lost 2 bases, and 7 bases had no gene match. In germline, CDR1 is MNHEY, CDR2 SMNVEV (reference sequence). The CDR3 spans 16 residues. DNA for the CDR3: TGTGCCAGCAGTTTACCACCGGGACAGGGAGATGAAAAACTGTTTTTT. Translating gives CASSLPPGQGDEKLFF. Variable domain in full (rest from reference TRBV27 and TRBJ1-4): EAQVTQNPRYLITVTGKKLTVTCSQNMNHEYMSWYRQDPGLGLRQIYYSMNVEVTDKGDVPEGYKVSRKEKRNFPLILESPSPNQTSLYFCASSLPPGQGDEKLFFGSGTQLSVL.

This chain links TRBV7-2 with TRBJ1-2; D not resolved. The CDR3 contains 12 residues. V dropped 2 bases and J dropped 13 bases, with 14 bases sitting between them. Germline CDR1 reads SGHTA; CDR2 reads FQGNSA. The CDR3 DNA follows: TGTGCCAGCAGCTTAAGTAGCCGGCTAGGCACCTTC. Protein product: CASSLSSRLGTF.

Only a few counts were recorded for this clonotype. The chain carries TRBV11-2 and TRBJ1-2; 7 bases fit TRBD1. The J segment lost 0 bases and the V segment lost 7 bases, leaving 5 bases of the junction unmatched. The CDR3 length is 14 residues. CDR1 SGHAT and CDR2 FQNNGV come from the germline V gene. CDR3 bases: TGTGCCAGCACCGTGGGACAGACTAACTATGGCTACACCTTC. As protein: CASTVGQTNYGYTF.

This chain joins TRBV5-6 and TRBJ2-1; possibly TRBD2 for D (6 bases). The CDR3 is 14 amino acids. The V gene's germline CDR1 is SGHDT and CDR2 YYEEEE. V gave up 2 bases and J gave up 9 bases, with 15 bases separating them. The CDR3 reads CASSFTVGSGEQFF. The CDR3 DNA sequence: TGTGCCAGCAGCTTTACGGTTGGTAGCGGTGAGCAGTTCTTC.

This clonotype was detected only a few times. J is TRBJ2-7 and V is TRBV5-1; TRBD2 aligns across 8 bases. Trimming removed 1 base from V and 0 bases from J; junction bases left unmatched: 6. CDR1 and CDR2 from the germline V gene are SGHRS and YFSETQ. This CDR3 has 16 residues. CDR3: CASSLSGSGSSYEQYF. For the CDR3, the DNA is TGCGCCAGCAGCTTGAGTGGAAGCGGGAGCTCCTACGAGCAGTACTTC.

This clonotype has only a few counts. The V gene is TRBV10-2, the J gene TRBJ2-1, with 13 bases lining up with TRBD2. The CDR3 is 15 residues long. The germline CDR1 and CDR2 sequences are WSHSY and SAAADI. The junction had 6 bases not matched to a gene; V was cut back by 4 bases and J by 9 bases. CDR3 nucleotide sequence: TGCGCCAGCAGTGGGACTAGCGGGAGATGGGGTGAGCAGTTCTTC. Translation gives CASSGTSGRWGEQFF.

The rearrangement links TRBV29-1 to TRBJ2-1, with D perhaps matching TRBD2 (7 bases). From germline, CDR1 is SQVTM and CDR2 ANQGSEA. The V end lost 7 bases, the J end lost 5 bases, and 18 bases lay between the germline ends. The length of the CDR3 is 14 residues. The CDR3 protein is CSGGRGGAHNEQFF. DNA for the CDR3: TGCAGCGGGGGAAGGGGGGGCGCCCACAATGAGCAGTTCTTC.

The chain has TRBV30 and TRBJ1-3, with D perhaps TRBD1 (6 bases). Trimming pared 3 bases from V and 4 bases from J, leaving 7 bases between. Germline-derived CDR1 and CDR2 are GTSNPN and SVGIG (reference sequence). This CDR3 contains 12 residues. CDR3: CAWRGGGNTIYF. CDR3 nucleotides: TGTGCCTGGAGAGGGGGAGGAAACACCATATATTTT.

The sample holds a few counts of this clonotype. The J gene is TRBJ2-5, the V gene TRBV19, with no clear D. Germline CDR1 reads LNHDA; CDR2 reads SQIVND (reference sequence). The CDR3 loop spans 13 amino acids. V was shortened by 5 bases and J by 4 bases, with 11 bases between the two germline ends. CDR3 loop: CASSYDLTETQYF. CDR3 DNA: TGTGCCAGTAGTTATGACCTGACAGAGACCCAGTACTTC.

The V call is TRBV9, the J call TRBJ2-1; TRBD1 might be the D (5 bases). Germline V lookup: CDR1 SGDLS, CDR2 YYNGEE. V lost 3 bases and J 3 bases, leaving 7 bases between the germline ends. This CDR3 comprises 13 residues. This CDR3 reads CASSEGIYNEQFF. Here the CDR3 DNA reads TGTGCCAGCAGCGAGGGGATCTACAATGAGCAGTTCTTC.